A single sample gave rise to the 13 T cell receptor beta chains below, sequenced in a study of identical twins. TCRdb passed the 5' RACE reads through MiXCR, listing each CDR3 protein once. Of hundreds of thousands of distinct CDR3 sequences listed, around 22% were seen once; the top ten hold about 0.48%. Another study also made use of these data, one on yellow fever vaccine responses in identical twins.

Sequencing input: CD4+ T cells sorted from blood. These TCRs come from a woman aged 18-29 years in good health.

The chain employs TRBV2 and TRBJ1-4, with D uncertain. Trimming pared 2 bases from V and 5 bases from J, leaving 9 bases between. The CDR3 spans 14 residues. The germline gives CDR1 SNHLY, CDR2 FYNNEI. The CDR3 bases are TGTGCCAGCAGTGAACTTCAGGCGAATGAAAAACTGTTTTTT. It is translated as CASSELQANEKLFF. The full variable domain, completed using reference TRBV2 and TRBJ1-4, is EPEVTQTPSHQVTQMGQEVILRCVPISNHLYFYWYRQILGQKVEFLVSFYNNEISEKSEIFDDQFSVERPDGSNFTLKIRSTKLEDSAMYFCASSELQANEKLFFGSGTQLSVL.

J is TRBJ1-1 and V is TRBV10-2, with TRBD1 as a possible D gene (5 bases). This CDR3 is 15 amino acids long. Trimming pared 6 bases from V and 1 base from J, leaving 15 bases between. Germline-derived CDR1 and CDR2 are WSHSY and SAAADI. This CDR3 is CASRGLGTANTEAFF. CDR3 nucleotide sequence: TGCGCCAGCAGGGGGCTCGGGACGGCGAACACTGAAGCTTTCTTT.

The rearrangement joins TRBV9 to TRBJ2-3; D not resolved. Trimming removed 0 bases at V and 4 bases at J, with 9 bases between. Germline CDR1 SGDLS, CDR2 YYNGEE. The CDR3 covers 14 residues. The CDR3 here is CASSVVLPPDTQYF. DNA for the CDR3: TGTGCCAGCAGCGTAGTTCTTCCCCCAGATACGCAGTATTTT.

V and J are TRBV12-3 or TRBV12-4 and TRBJ2-1; D may be TRBD2 (5 bases). Deletions cut 6 bases from V and 8 bases from J, with 23 bases between. The CDR3 runs 16 residues. In DNA, the CDR3 is TGTGCCAGCAGGGGCCATGGGGAGTCGCATCGGGATGAGCAGTTCTTC. This gives the protein CASRGHGESHRDEQFF.

In this sample, this clonotype turned up a few times. The chain has TRBV2 and TRBJ2-2; D may be TRBD1 (5 bases). The CDR3 covers 15 residues. The germline V gene has CDR1 SNHLY and CDR2 FYNNEI. V was trimmed by 5 bases and J by 3 bases, leaving 13 bases between them. CDR3 bases: TGTGCCAGCAGTTTTCAGGGTGCGGACACCGGGGAGCTGTTTTTT. Translating it yields CASSFQGADTGELFF.

This clonotype was seen only a few times. J is TRBJ2-4 and V is TRBV3-1, with 8 bases fitting TRBD2. The CDR3 sequence is 17 residues long. Germline assignment: CDR1 LGHDT and CDR2 YNNKEL (reference sequence). J was trimmed by 7 bases and V by 4 bases; bases with no gene match: 15. The CDR3 DNA reads as TGTGCCAGCAGCCTCTATCGGAATAGCGGGACGGGGAACATTCAGTACTTC. Its translation is CASSLYRNSGTGNIQYF.

The gene calls are TRBV2 and TRBJ2-1, with 10 bases that match TRBD2. The germline gives CDR1 SNHLY, CDR2 FYNNEI. Trimming at V came to 8 bases and at J to 5 bases, leaving 9 bases not matched to a gene. CDR3 length: 15 amino acids. CDR3: CASEPGLAVNNEQFF. Here the CDR3 DNA reads TGTGCCAGCGAACCCGGACTAGCGGTTAACAATGAGCAGTTCTTC.

This sequence joins TRBV2 and TRBJ1-1; the D gene is possibly TRBD1 (6 bases). CDR3 length: 14 amino acids. Germline CDR1 reads SNHLY; CDR2 reads FYNNEI. V was trimmed by 8 bases and J by 4 bases, leaving 17 bases between them. CDR3 sequence: CASDFQGGGTEAFF. The CDR3 DNA sequence: TGTGCCAGCGACTTTCAGGGAGGGGGCACTGAAGCTTTCTTT. Using reference TRBV2 and TRBJ1-1 for the parts outside the CDR3, the full variable domain is EPEVTQTPSHQVTQMGQEVILRCVPISNHLYFYWYRQILGQKVEFLVSFYNNEISEKSEIFDDQFSVERPDGSNFTLKIRSTKLEDSAMYFCASDFQGGGTEAFFGQGTRLTVV.

CDR3 sequence reads: CASSGGLAGTSYNEQFF. The CDR3 region has the DNA TGCGCCAGCAGCGGAGGACTAGCGGGAACGTCCTACAATGAGCAGTTCTTC. The chain combines TRBV5-1 with TRBJ2-1; 12 bases map to TRBD2. This CDR3 region has 17 residues. Germline-derived CDR1 and CDR2 are SGHRS and YFSETQ. J lost 1 base, V lost 4 bases, and 6 bases had no gene match. Supplemented by reference TRBV5-1 and TRBJ2-1, the full variable domain reads KAGVTQTPRYLIKTRGQQVTLSCSPISGHRSVSWYQQTPGQGLQFLFEYFSETQRNKGNFPGRFSGRQFSNSRSEMNVSTLELGDSALYLCASSGGLAGTSYNEQFFGPGTRLTVL.

CDR3 sequence (DNA): TGCGCCAGCAGCTCCCAGGGAACCTCCTACGAGCAGTACTTC. It is translated as CASSSQGTSYEQYF. The chain carries TRBV5-1 and TRBJ2-7, with D tentatively TRBD1 (5 bases). There are 14 residues in the CDR3. Trimming pared 3 bases from V and 0 bases from J, leaving 10 bases between. Looked up from germline, CDR1 is SGHRS and CDR2 is YFSETQ.

The J gene is TRBJ2-1, the V gene TRBV18; D is undetermined. The germline V gene encodes CDR1 KGHSH and CDR2 LQKENI. The V and J ends lost 6 bases and 0 bases respectively, with 15 bases between them. The CDR3 is 16 residues long. The CDR3 DNA reads as TGTGCCAGCTCCCCCTCTCTCCTCGGCTCCTACAATGAGCAGTTCTTC. It translates to CASSPSLLGSYNEQFF.

V and J are TRBV4-2 and TRBJ2-3; D is perhaps TRBD1 (6 bases). The CDR3 runs to 16 residues. V lost 3 bases and J lost 4, with 17 bases in between. Germline-derived CDR1 and CDR2 are LGHNA and YNFKEQ. The CDR3 DNA reads as TGTGCCAGCAGCCAGATACAGGGTATTGTGGCAGATACGCAGTATTTT. This translates into CASSQIQGIVADTQYF.

This chain connects TRBV4-2 to TRBJ1-4; a possible D gene is TRBD1 (6 bases). Germline V CDR1 and CDR2: LGHNA, YNFKEQ. V gave up 1 base and J gave up 13 bases, with 16 bases separating them. The length of the CDR3 is 14 residues. Here the CDR3 reads CASSQGGQDSILFF. DNA for the CDR3: TGTGCCAGCAGCCAAGGTGGTCAGGACAGTATACTGTTTTTT.